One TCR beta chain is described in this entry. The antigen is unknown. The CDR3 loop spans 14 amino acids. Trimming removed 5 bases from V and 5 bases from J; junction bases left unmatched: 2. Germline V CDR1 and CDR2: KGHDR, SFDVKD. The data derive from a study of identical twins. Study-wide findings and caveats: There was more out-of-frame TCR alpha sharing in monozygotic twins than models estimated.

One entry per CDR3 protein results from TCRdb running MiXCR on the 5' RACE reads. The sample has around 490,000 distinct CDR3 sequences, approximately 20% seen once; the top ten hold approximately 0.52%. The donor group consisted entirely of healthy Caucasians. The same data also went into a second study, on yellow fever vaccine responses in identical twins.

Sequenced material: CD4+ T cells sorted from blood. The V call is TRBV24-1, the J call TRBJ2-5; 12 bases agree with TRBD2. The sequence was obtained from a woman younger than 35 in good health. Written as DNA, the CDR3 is TGTGCCACCAGTGGACTAGCGGGAGTGGAGACCCAGTACTTC. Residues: CATSGLAGVETQYF.